This TCR beta chain came from a study of control samples from healthy donors and cancer patients (dated by TCRdb to 2018 to 2020). From the germline V gene (reference sequence), CDR1 is WNHNN and CDR2 is SYGVQD. V sheds 3 bases and J sheds 5 bases, leaving 14 bases between their ends. Taken from cysteine to phenylalanine, the CDR3 has 14 residues. Only the CDR3 portion is preserved as DNA: 42 bases, with reading frame beginning at the first base. To note about this clone: What this receptor recognizes is not known. There are no base qualities to consult, and no much larger clone falls within one base.

The receptor library was made with the immunoSEQ multiplex PCR assay. TCRdb took this table from immuneACCESS and kept in-frame rearrangements with V and J called. Such tables lack part of the clones; where checked against another copy, unresolved V genes explain under half of the gap, and the rest is unexplained. For this sample there are 260,000 or so clones; around 79% appear just once. The ten largest account for about 14% of the sample. The sequence was collected from a woman aged 55-70 years with lung cancer. Rearrangement joined TRBV10-1 to TRBJ2-7, and the D gene may be TRBD1, 5 bases matching. Sequencing was performed on PBMCs. The DNA reads TGCGCCAGCAGTGACCCCGCGGACACCCACGAGCAGTACTTC. Its translation reads: CASSDPADTHEQYF.